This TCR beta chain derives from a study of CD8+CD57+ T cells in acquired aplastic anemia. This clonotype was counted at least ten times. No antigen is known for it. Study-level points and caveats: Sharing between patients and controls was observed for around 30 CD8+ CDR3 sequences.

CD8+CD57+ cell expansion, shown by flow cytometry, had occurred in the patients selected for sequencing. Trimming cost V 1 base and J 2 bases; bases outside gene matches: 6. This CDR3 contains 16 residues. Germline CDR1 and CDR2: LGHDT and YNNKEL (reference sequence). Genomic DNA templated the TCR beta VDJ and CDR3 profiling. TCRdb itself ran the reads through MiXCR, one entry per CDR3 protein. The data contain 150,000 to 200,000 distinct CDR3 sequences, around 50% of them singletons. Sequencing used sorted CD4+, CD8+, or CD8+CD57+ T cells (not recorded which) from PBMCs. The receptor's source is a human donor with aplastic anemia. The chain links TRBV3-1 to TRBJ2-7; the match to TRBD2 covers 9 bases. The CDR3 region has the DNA TGTGCCAGCAGCCAAGCCGTTAGCGGGGGCGCCTACGAGCAGTACTTC. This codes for CASSQAVSGGAYEQYF.